Listed below are T cell receptor beta chains from one sample, sequenced in a study of neurological immune-mediated disorders. TCRdb analysed the 5' RACE reads with MiXCR anew, one entry per CDR3 protein. The sample has 55,000 to 75,000 distinct CDR3 sequences; around 2.3% are singletons. The sequenced sample was PBMCs. These receptors all come from a man aged 45 to 65 with multiple sclerosis. Each CDR3 is given without its conserved first and last residue.

SARDRAESSYEQY | TRBV20-1
ASSPRTVGYT | TRBV7-2
ASSLNGLRVGQF | TRBV7-2
SARNSRDTQY | TRBV20-1
ASSGDGTDTQY | TRBV7-2
ASSSDGRETQY | TRBV6-5
ASSLGDRGGSPLH | TRBV7-8
SARDQRNSNTGELF | TRBV20-1
ASSSSGRLQPQH | TRBV27
ASSYRTGPSRETQY | TRBV6-2/TRBV6-3
SVAGLGGELF | TRBV29-1
ASSQDRVNYGYT | TRBV3-1
ASSDRRSAVNEQF | TRBV2
ASSGDSVSRQPQH | TRBV6-2/TRBV6-3
ASNQGGQPQH | TRBV12-3/TRBV12-4
ASSQGQGEENNEQF | TRBV4-2
ASSYGSGQGPDTAF | TRBV6-2/TRBV6-3
ASSLGTGSSYEQY | TRBV7-3
ASSLSPGGLSEKLF | TRBV18
ASSAGTGELF | TRBV25-1